Listed below are T cell receptor beta chains from one sample, sequenced in a study of blood T cell repertoires in COVID-19. Here immunoSEQ multiplex PCR was the method, and the copy in TCRdb shows in-frame clones only, minus some. The top ten hold around 0.86% of the sample, which has roughly 250,000 clones, nearly 95% seen once. Material for sequencing was peripheral blood. These receptors all stem from a man aged 30 to 45 with COVID-19, enrolled during active disease. Each CDR3 is given with its conserved first and last residue. Clone size is shown for a subset of rows, as once, few, many or a class of expanded clone.

>TRBV15|.
CATSRDRGRNQPQHF
>TRBV18|.
CASSPRISGQGVSGYTF
>TRBV2|few
CARSAQDGYTF
>TRBV5-6|.
CASRSSRVGWRETQYF
>TRBV12-3/TRBV12-4|.
CASSGGEQFF
>TRBV5-6|.
CASSRTRNTEAFF
>TRBV20-1|once
CSARGGEAFF
>TRBV4-1|.
CASSQDRGSYNSPLHF
>TRBV19|.
CASSPRTRPSETQYF
>TRBV7-2|.
CASRQDRYSNQPQHF
>TRBV19|.
CASSIDPSGQDTDTQYF
>TRBV5-5|.
CASSFPETRDSGGYEQYF
>TRBV6-5|.
CASSWTGGAYEQYF
>TRBV19|.
CASSIDNPGVADTQYF
>TRBV5-1|.
CASSLALAGHNEQFF
>TRBV27|.
CASSKGVRSPLHF
>TRBV19|.
CASSMTQANTEAFF
>TRBV9|.
CASSVGHGQGYGYTF
>TRBV20-1|.
CSASRDWNTEAFF
>TRBV5-1|once
CASSLLVSGELFF
>TRBV7-9|.
CASSLRSGGAETQYF
>TRBV6-5|.
CASRARGEVYEQYF
>TRBV14|.
CASSQGQLWETQYF
>TRBV7-9|.
CASSLSGGGSYEQYF
>TRBV5-4|.
CASSLGATSYEQYF
>TRBV4-1|.
CASSQYAGETQYF
>TRBV7-2|.
CASSLEADTGELFF
>TRBV5-6|.
CASSSRKGAIGYTF
>TRBV28|.
CASSSGQGSTEAFF
>TRBV7-9|.
CASSLVSNEQFF
>TRBV7-9|.
CASSLTPLTGPSSGNTIYF
>TRBV7-9|.
CASSPGQAYNSPLHF
>TRBV6-5|once
CASSYYRGNTEAFF
>TRBV5-4|.
CASSSRDRANYGYTF
>TRBV12-5|.
CASGLGGVDSNQPQHF
>TRBV3-1/TRBV3-2|once
CASSHTTGVGNQPQHF
>TRBV11-3|.
CASSLMSSGGAMGDTQYF
>TRBV9|.
CASSASEGFILNYGYTF
>TRBV2|.
CASSRDTGELFF
>TRBV13|.
CASSLGHGGPGSPLHF
>TRBV12-3/TRBV12-4|.
CASSRVLDYGYTF